This record looks at one T cell receptor (beta chain) sequence and its context. TCRdb keeps only in-frame clones here, not all; method: immunoSEQ multiplex PCR. The sample has some 290,000 clones, approximately 91% seen once; the top ten hold 3% to 5%. The data originate from a study of blood T cell repertoires in COVID-19. The overall study: T cells, B-cell-depleted T cells, or PBMCs supplied cDNA or gDNA.

Exposed participants came across a COVID-19 case within 2 weeks before study entry. Per germline, CDR1 SGHTA and CDR2 FQGNSA. V dropped 2 bases and J dropped 0; count of bases not matched to a gene: 4. The CDR3 consists of 16 residues. Sequencing was carried out using PBMCs or T cells enriched from blood (not recorded which). This sequence joins TRBV7-2 and TRBJ2-1, with 7 bases aligning to TRBD1. This clonotype was sampled from a woman younger than 45 who had been exposed to COVID-19. The CDR3: CASSLTGQSSYNEQFF. CDR3 nucleotides: TGTGCCAGCAGCTTAACGGGACAGAGCTCCTACAATGAGCAGTTCTTC.